The 24 T cell receptor beta chains below come from one sample, sequenced in a study of cytomegalovirus exposure and HLA in healthy donors. Primers included in the PCR were 60 Vbeta and 13 Jbeta primers. Produced via immunoSEQ multiplex PCR; TCRdb's table is partial and in-frame only. This table holds 35,000 to 50,000 clones, 60% to 70% found once. The sample consisted of PBMCs. The source is a man aged 40-49 years in good health and CMV-seronegative.

This clone was seen more than once but under ten times. This rearrangement joins TRBV7-2 to TRBJ1-1; 9 bases match TRBD1. The CDR3 is made up of 17 amino acids. Trimming took 3 bases from V and 6 from J; bases not matched to a gene: 14. CDR1 SGHTA and CDR2 FQGNSA come from the germline V gene. The CDR3 nucleotides are TGTGCCAGCAGCTTCTGGGGGACAGGGTTACGGGGTTCTGAAGCTTTCTTT. Translating it yields CASSFWGTGLRGSEAFF.

A few counts support this clone. The chain carries TRBV19 and TRBJ2-7; 7 nucleotides agree with TRBD2. This CDR3 has 13 amino acids. Germline values: CDR1 LNHDA, CDR2 SQIVND (reference sequence). The J segment lost 4 bases and the V segment lost 2 bases, leaving 2 bases of the junction unmatched. Here the CDR3 reads CASSIPGGYEQYF. CDR3 coding DNA: TGTGCCAGTAGTATACCGGGGGGATACGAGCAGTACTTC. The whole variable domain, remainder taken from reference TRBV19 and TRBJ2-7, is DGGITQSPKYLFRKEGQNVTLSCEQNLNHDAMYWYRQDPGQGLRLIYYSQIVNDFQKGDIAEGYSVSREKKESFPLTVTSAQKNPTAFYLCASSIPGGYEQYFGPGTRLTVT.

The chain couples TRBV5-4 to TRBJ1-1; D is possibly TRBD1 (5 bases). This CDR3 is 13 amino acids long. V gave up 4 bases and J gave up 6 bases, with 13 bases separating them. CDR1 and CDR2 (germline): SGHNT, YYREEE (reference sequence). The CDR3 nucleotides read TGTGCCAGCAGCCCCTCGGGGGTCCCTGAAGCTTTCTTT. It encodes CASSPSGVPEAFF. The full variable domain, in which reference TRBV5-4 and TRBJ1-1 provide the parts outside the CDR3, is ETGVTQSPTHLIKTRGQQVTLRCSSQSGHNTVSWYQQALGQGPQFIFQYYREEENGRGNFPPRFSGLQFPNYSSELNVNALELDDSALYLCASSPSGVPEAFFGQGTRLTVV.

CDR3 region: CASSPSGGLSYEQYF. The CDR3 bases are TGTGCCAGCAGTCCTAGCGGGGGTCTCTCCTACGAGCAGTACTTC. The chain links TRBV6-6 to TRBJ2-7; 10 bases align to TRBD2. V trimming: 5 bases; J trimming: 0 bases; junction bases outside the gene matches: 4. Germline V gives CDR1 MNHNY, CDR2 SVGAGI (reference sequence). This CDR3 has 15 residues.

The V and J genes are TRBV2 and TRBJ1-2; TRBD1 is a possible D gene (6 bases). This CDR3 has 13 residues. Germline-derived CDR1 and CDR2 are SNHLY and FYNNEI. Between the trimmed V and J ends, which lost 5 bases and 7 bases, there was a span of 14 bases. Here the CDR3 reads CASSSTGYSGYTF. The DNA of the CDR3 is TGTGCCAGCAGTAGCACAGGGTATTCTGGCTACACCTTC.

The chain links TRBV7-2 to TRBJ2-3; maybe TRBD2 (5 bases). Germline V gene lookup returns CDR1 SGHTA and CDR2 FQGNSA. V lost 1 base and J lost 4, with 9 bases in between. This CDR3 is 14 amino acids long. CDR3 coding DNA: TGTGCCAGCAGCTTAGACCGCGGGTCAGATACGCAGTATTTT. The encoded protein is CASSLDRGSDTQYF. Combining the CDR3 with reference TRBV7-2 and TRBJ2-3 gives the whole variable domain GAGVSQSPSNKVTEKGKDVELRCDPISGHTALYWYRQSLGQGLEFLIYFQGNSAPDKSGLPSDRFSAERTGGSVSTLTIQRTQQEDSAVYLCASSLDRGSDTQYFGPGTRLTVL.

The V and J genes are TRBV7-9 and TRBJ2-7, with 7 bases that match TRBD2. V shed 7 bases, J shed 1 base, and the junction held 10 bases outside the gene matches. CDR1 is SEHNR and CDR2 is FQNEAQ in the germline V gene (reference sequence). CDR3 size: 15 residues. CDR3 sequence: CASTVGGVSSYEQYF. The CDR3, as DNA: TGTGCCAGCACCGTGGGAGGGGTTAGTTCCTACGAGCAGTACTTC. Based on the CDR3 plus reference TRBV7-9 and TRBJ2-7, the full variable domain is DTGVSQNPRHKITKRGQNVTFRCDPISEHNRLYWYRQTLGQGPEFLTYFQNEAQLEKSRLLSDRFSAERPKGSFSTLEIQRTEQGDSAMYLCASTVGGVSSYEQYFGPGTRLTVT.

The chain has TRBV30 and TRBJ2-3; possibly TRBD2 for D (6 bases). The CDR3 length is 14 residues. Trimming shortened V by 1 base and J by 2 bases, and 10 bases separated the two germline ends. Looked up from germline, CDR1 is GTSNPN and CDR2 is SVGIG (reference sequence). The DNA for the CDR3 is TGTGCCTGGAGTGGCGGGGCCTACACAGATACGCAGTATTTT. Translated: CAWSGGAYTDTQYF.

This clone was counted between two and nine times. The chain couples TRBV4-3 to TRBJ2-1; 7 nucleotides match TRBD1. The J segment lost 8 bases and the V segment lost 4 bases, leaving 11 bases of the junction unmatched. This CDR3 is built from 15 residues. Germline CDR1 reads LGHNA; CDR2 reads YSLEER. The DNA of the CDR3 is TGCGCCAGCAGCCCCCGAGGGGGCGAGGTGGATGAGCAGTTCTTC. Translated: CASSPRGGEVDEQFF.

The chain is built from TRBV7-2 and TRBJ2-7, with D maybe TRBD2 (7 bases). The V gene lost 1 base and the J gene lost 2 bases, with 15 bases spanning the gap. The germline CDR1 and CDR2 sequences are SGHTA and FQGNSA. The length of the CDR3 is 16 residues. The CDR3 sequence is CASSLVGGALTYEQYF. Written as DNA, the CDR3 is TGTGCCAGCAGCTTAGTAGGGGGGGCGCTGACCTACGAGCAGTACTTC.

The V and J genes are TRBV30 and TRBJ1-6; 8 positions agree with TRBD1. This CDR3 contains 16 residues. The junction had 12 bases not matched to a gene; V was cut back by 4 bases and J by 7 bases. CDR1 is GTSNPN, CDR2 SVGIG, per germline (reference sequence). The CDR3 is CAWTSLPGQVNSPLHF. CDR3 nucleotides: TGTGCCTGGACTTCGCTCCCGGGACAGGTGAATTCACCCCTCCACTTT.

This clone has only a few counts. The chain couples TRBV6-1 to TRBJ1-2, with 8 bases matching TRBD1. This CDR3 has 15 amino acids. The germline CDR1 and CDR2 sequences are MNHNS and SASEGT. The trim removed 3 bases at V and 7 bases at J, leaving 10 bases unmatched. CDR3 coding DNA: TGTGCCAGCAGTGAGGGGCAGCAGGGGGCGAGTGGCTACACCTTC. Translation gives CASSEGQQGASGYTF.

Only one count was recorded for this clone. The gene calls are TRBV5-8 and TRBJ2-3; D unresolved. In germline, CDR1 is SGHTS, CDR2 YDEGEE. V was trimmed by 1 base and J by 1 base, leaving 4 bases between them. This CDR3 has 13 amino acids. This chain's CDR3 is CASSLRGTDTQYF. The CDR3 DNA follows: TGTGCCAGCAGCTTGCGCGGCACAGATACGCAGTATTTT.

The CDR3 here is CASSLDRAPGANVLTF. CDR3 nucleotides: TGCGCCAGCAGCTTAGACAGGGCCCCTGGGGCCAACGTCCTGACTTTC. V and J are TRBV5-1 and TRBJ2-6; TRBD1 agrees at 7 bases. With 2 bases clipped from V and 2 bases from J, the junction kept 4 bases outside the gene matches. Germline loops: CDR1 SGHRS, CDR2 YFSETQ. The CDR3 has 16 amino acids.

The rearrangement uses TRBV5-1 and TRBJ2-1, with a tentative D call TRBD2 (5 bases). Germline CDR1 and CDR2: SGHRS and YFSETQ. V lost 0 bases and J 8 bases, leaving 6 bases between the germline ends. This CDR3 has 12 amino acids. CDR3 DNA: TGCGCCAGCAGCTTGGTCGGGGATGAGCAGTTCTTC. Protein product: CASSLVGDEQFF.

The V call is TRBV5-1, the J call TRBJ1-6, with D possibly TRBD1 on 6 matching bases. Germline lookup yields CDR1 SGHRS and CDR2 YFSETQ. CDR3 length equals 14 residues. Deletions cut 2 bases from V and 7 bases from J, with 10 bases between. CDR3 nucleotides: TGCGCCAGCAGCTTACTGGGGACAAATTCACCCCTCCACTTT. This encodes CASSLLGTNSPLHF.

This rearrangement joins TRBV9 to TRBJ2-7, with TRBD1 matching over 9 bases. Unmatched junction bases numbered 6, after V lost 4 bases and J lost 1 base. CDR1 and CDR2 from the germline V gene are SGDLS and YYNGEE. The CDR3 has 15 residues. The CDR3 sequence is CASSPDRGYSYEQYF. In DNA, the CDR3 is TGTGCCAGCAGCCCGGACAGGGGATATTCCTACGAGCAGTACTTC.

This CDR3 reads CASSQEDRGAYNEQFF. CDR3 coding DNA: TGTGCCAGCAGCCAAGAGGACCGCGGGGCCTACAATGAGCAGTTCTTC. The genes are TRBV4-2 and TRBJ2-1; possibly TRBD2 for D (6 bases). V was clipped by 0 bases and J by 2 bases, with 11 bases between them. The CDR3 runs 16 residues. Germline V gives CDR1 LGHNA, CDR2 YNFKEQ.

The V gene is TRBV4-2, the J gene TRBJ1-5, with TRBD1 matching over 7 bases. The V gene's germline CDR1 is LGHNA and CDR2 YNFKEQ. This CDR3 comprises 15 residues. The J segment lost 1 base and the V segment lost 3 bases, leaving 3 bases of the junction unmatched. CDR3 sequence reads: CASSQETGSNQPQHF. CDR3 sequence (DNA): TGTGCCAGCAGCCAGGAGACAGGGAGCAATCAGCCCCAGCATTTT.

The chain joins TRBV27 to TRBJ1-2; TRBD1 might be the D (5 bases). Germline V gene data show CDR1 as MNHEY and CDR2 as SMNVEV (reference sequence). The length of the CDR3 is 13 residues. The V end was cut by 5 bases, the J end by 8 bases, with 15 bases between. Written as DNA, the CDR3 is TGTGCCAGCAGTCTGACAGTTAATAGCGGCTACACCTTC. Protein product: CASSLTVNSGYTF.

The chain employs TRBV6-4 and TRBJ2-3; 9 bases line up with TRBD2. The germline V gene encodes CDR1 MRHNA and CDR2 SNTAGT. V lost 4 bases, J lost 2 bases, and 4 bases stayed unmatched. The CDR3 length is 15 residues. The CDR3 loop is CASSVAGATTDTQYF. CDR3 DNA: TGTGCCAGCAGTGTAGCGGGGGCCACCACAGATACGCAGTATTTT.

This clone was detected a few times. This sequence joins TRBV6-6 and TRBJ2-3, with TRBD1 identical over 7 bases. With V trimmed by 4 bases and J by 10 bases, 5 bases remained unmatched. Germline V gives CDR1 MNHNY, CDR2 SVGAGI (reference sequence). The CDR3 extends over 12 amino acids. DNA for the CDR3: TGTGCCAGCAGTTGGGACAGCCGGTCGCAGTATTTT. Its translation is CASSWDSRSQYF.

The chain joins TRBV4-1 to TRBJ2-3; a possible D gene is TRBD2 (7 bases). Trimming left V 0 bases short and J 3 bases short, with 13 bases between. The CDR3 has 16 amino acids. Germline assignment: CDR1 MGHRA and CDR2 YSYEKL. CDR3 sequence: CASSQDKGGRTDTQYF. In DNA form, the CDR3 reads TGCGCCAGCAGCCAAGATAAGGGGGGGAGGACAGATACGCAGTATTTT.

The V and J genes are TRBV5-1 and TRBJ1-2; D may be TRBD1 (6 bases). The CDR3 consists of 13 residues. V was shortened by 4 bases and J by 7 bases, with 14 bases between the two germline ends. CDR1 is SGHRS, CDR2 YFSETQ, per germline. CDR3: CASSVGGSSGYTF. The CDR3 DNA is TGCGCCAGCAGCGTAGGGGGTTCAAGTGGCTACACCTTC.